The entry that follows covers one T cell receptor beta chain sequence. Germline CDR1 is SEHNR and CDR2 is FQNEAQ (reference sequence). Trimming at V came to 5 bases and at J to 4 bases, leaving 8 bases not matched to a gene. The CDR3 is 15 residues long. Authors' methods: For nucleated cells, counts were estimated from reference gene primer amplification. Assay used: immunoSEQ multiplex PCR; TCRdb lists only in-frame clones, some missing. The DNA was the basis for D and trimming; V, J and clone size are from that table. The sample has around 380,000 clones; roughly 77% are singletons. These data belong to a study of blood T cell repertoires in COVID-19. Background on the study: Samples representing acute and convalescent COVID-19 were sourced from the United States, Italy and Spain. PBMCs, B-cell-depleted T cells, or T cells provided the cDNA or gDNA that made up the material.

The sequence derives from a human donor with acute or convalescent COVID-19. The donor label of this sample is uncertain. Input material: peripheral blood. The genes are TRBV7-9 and TRBJ1-2, with 9 bases aligning to TRBD1. The CDR3 sequence: CASSARYRGPYGYTF. The CDR3 region has the DNA TGTGCCAGCAGCGCCCGTTACAGGGGGCCCTATGGCTACACCTTC.